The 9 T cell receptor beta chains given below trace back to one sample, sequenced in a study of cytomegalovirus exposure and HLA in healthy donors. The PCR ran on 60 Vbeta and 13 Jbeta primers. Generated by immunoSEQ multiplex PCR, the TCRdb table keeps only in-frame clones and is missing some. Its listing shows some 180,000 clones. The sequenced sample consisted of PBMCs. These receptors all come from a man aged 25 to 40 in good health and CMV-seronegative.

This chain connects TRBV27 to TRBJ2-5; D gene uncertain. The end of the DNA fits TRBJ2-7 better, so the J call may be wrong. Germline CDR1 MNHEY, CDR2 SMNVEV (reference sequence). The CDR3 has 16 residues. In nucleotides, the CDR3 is TGTGCCAGCAGTCCCATCTCGGTGCGAAGCTCCTACGAGCAGTACTTC. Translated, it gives CASSPISVRSSYEQYF.

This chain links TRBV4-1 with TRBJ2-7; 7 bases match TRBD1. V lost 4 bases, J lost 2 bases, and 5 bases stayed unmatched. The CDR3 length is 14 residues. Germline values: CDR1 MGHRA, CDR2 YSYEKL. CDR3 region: CASSRTGAAYEQYF. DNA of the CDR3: TGCGCCAGCAGCCGCACAGGGGCGGCCTACGAGCAGTACTTC.

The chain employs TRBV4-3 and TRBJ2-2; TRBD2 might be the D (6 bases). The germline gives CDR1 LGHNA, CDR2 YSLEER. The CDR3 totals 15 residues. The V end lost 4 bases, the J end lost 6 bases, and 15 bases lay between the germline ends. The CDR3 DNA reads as TGCGCCAGCAGCCCCCAGGGAGGACTCGCCGGGGAGCTGTTTTTT. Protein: CASSPQGGLAGELFF.

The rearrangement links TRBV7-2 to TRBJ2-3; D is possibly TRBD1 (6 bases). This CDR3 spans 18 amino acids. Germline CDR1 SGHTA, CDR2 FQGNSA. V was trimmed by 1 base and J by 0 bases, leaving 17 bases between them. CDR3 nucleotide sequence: TGTGCCAGCAGCTTAGTGGGTCCGGGCAGGGGAAGCACAGATACGCAGTATTTT. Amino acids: CASSLVGPGRGSTDTQYF.

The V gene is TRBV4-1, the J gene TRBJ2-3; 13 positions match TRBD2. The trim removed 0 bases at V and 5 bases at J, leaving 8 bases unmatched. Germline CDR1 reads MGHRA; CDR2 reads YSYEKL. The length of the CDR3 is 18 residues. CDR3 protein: CASSQDPWTSGRKDTQYF. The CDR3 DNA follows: TGCGCCAGCAGCCAAGATCCTTGGACTAGCGGGAGAAAAGATACGCAGTATTTT.

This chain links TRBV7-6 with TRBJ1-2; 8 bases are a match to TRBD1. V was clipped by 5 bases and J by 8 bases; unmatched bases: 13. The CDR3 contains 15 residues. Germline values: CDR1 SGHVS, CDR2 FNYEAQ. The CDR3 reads CASSQMTGAHQGYTF. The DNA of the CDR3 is TGTGCCAGCAGCCAGATGACAGGGGCCCATCAGGGCTACACCTTC.

The CDR3 DNA follows: TGTGCCAGCAGCCCGGAGTCTAGCGGGGCCGGCACAGATACGCAGTATTTT. Its translation: CASSPESSGAGTDTQYF. The rearrangement uses TRBV21-1 and TRBJ2-3; TRBD2 is taken as the D call from the table, unchecked against the DNA. TRBV21-1 is an annotated pseudogene. The CDR3 covers 17 residues.

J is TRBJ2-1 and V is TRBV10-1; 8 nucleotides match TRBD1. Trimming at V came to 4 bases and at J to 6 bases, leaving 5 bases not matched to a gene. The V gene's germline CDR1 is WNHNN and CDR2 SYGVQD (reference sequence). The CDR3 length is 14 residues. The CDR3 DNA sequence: TGCGCCAGCAGTGCGGGACAGGTATTCAATGAGCAGTTCTTC. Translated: CASSAGQVFNEQFF.

The CDR3, as DNA: TGTGCCACCACAGGGGATGTGAACACTGAAGCTTTCTTT. Translating it yields CATTGDVNTEAFF. The chain uses TRBV4-2 and TRBJ1-1, with 7 bases fitting TRBD1. The V gene's germline CDR1 is LGHNA and CDR2 YNFKEQ. This CDR3 region has 13 residues. V was pared by 10 bases and J by 0 bases, with 5 bases of the junction left unmatched.